This T cell receptor beta chain originates from a study of T cells in women clearing cervical HPV infection (dated by TCRdb to the late 2010s). About the full investigation: Cases were approximately 25 women with histologically confirmed HPV16-related CIN3 or worse, including a couple of invasive cancers. Blood from cases was drawn at the visit where the lesion was first identified, while blood from controls was drawn once the infection was no longer detected. Since HLA typing was available for only a few women, HLA type could not be ruled out as a confounder. For cases, a median interval of nearly 150 days, with an interquartile range of 90 to 200 days, was observed between lesion detection and blood sampling. Nested within Costa Rica's Guanacaste HPV Natural History Study, an exploratory proof-of-principle case-control study compared TCR repertoires across cervical HPV16 outcomes. The controls were about two dozen women whose single incident HPV16 infection cleared within 12 months with no development of precancer or cancer. Cases and controls were matched on age within five years and on year of sample collection. In the parent cohort, some 10,000 women aged 18 or older were enrolled in Guanacaste, Costa Rica, during about 1993 to 1995 and then followed for less than 8 years. Five blinded duplicates per group were added as quality controls, giving around 60 samples: 50 participants and 10 replicates. Median age was roughly 35 years in cases versus about 38 in controls, and baseline characteristics did not differ significantly.

Every participant had a single incident cervical HPV16 infection, and prevalent HPV16 infections were excluded. Cervical HPV DNA was detected with MY09/MY11 PCR, and genotyping was done with dot-blot hybridization. Roughly 15 mL of heparinized blood were centrifuged, and the buffy coat was split into aliquots, frozen at -30 degrees C, and then kept at -80 degrees C. QIAGEN kits were used to extract genomic DNA from buffy coat specimens. The germline V gene (reference sequence) provides CDR1 DFQATT and CDR2 SNEGSKA. V loses 3 bases, J loses 6 bases, and the germline ends lie 8 bases apart. The CDR3 starts with the cysteine, ends with the phenylalanine, and has 12 residues. Sequencing covers 27 bases of the CDR3, shown here with the frame starting at base 1. TCR beta CDR3 regions were amplified by multiplex PCR using the immunoSEQ assay from an average of about 1.2 ug genomic DNA per sample. Primer bias was corrected in the assay by using a complete synthetic TCR repertoire to establish an amplification baseline. The amplicons were sequenced on the Illumina platform. Regarding the original processing steps: Error correction of the sequences involved clustering with frequency ratios plus a modified nearest-neighbor algorithm, after which the sequences were analyzed in the immunoSEQ Analyzer using IMGT gene definitions. TCR richness and evenness were averaged over 20 rarefaction repeats at each rarefaction depth, excluding samples with fewer sequences than the depth. Relative abundances of V, D and J genes were compared between groups using Wilcoxon rank sum tests, with FDR correction applied. In the blinded duplicates, the intraclass correlation was roughly 96% for TCR richness and averaged about 80% across approximately 60 gene segments. Here the immuneACCESS table is served through TCRdb, limited to in-frame sequences with V and J called. Missing clones are a known gap in these copies; in checked studies unresolved V genes cover under half, and the rest lacks a known reason. V and J calls and clone size are given by that table; D and trimming were obtained from the DNA. The table of this sample itemizes 30,000 to 45,000 clones. Of the sample, under 8.5% falls within the top ten clones.

In regard to this clone: Its antigen specificity is not known. The read halts 3 residues ahead of the CDR3 end, with the missing end drawn from the germline J gene.

Summary of the overall study and its limitations: Cases had lower TRBV6-7 relative abundance than controls (about 0.1% versus 0.15%; Bonferroni P = 0.0008). Cases were distinguished from controls with an estimated AUC of 0.7 to 0.85 by random forest classifiers combining richness and V gene abundances. TCR repertoire richness was significantly higher in CIN3+ cases than in controls across sequencing depths, while evenness did not differ. Whether associations preceded infection or resulted from infection could not be shown with the cross-sectional design, and effector/memory subsets and HPV-specific T cells were not isolated. Because the number of T cells in each sample was unknown, differences in richness could reflect differing T-cell content rather than repertoire biology.

The specimen was blood buffy coat. The V and J segments used are TRBV20-1 and TRBJ2-2, with TRBD1 perhaps the D gene, on 6 matching bases. The TCR originated in a woman aged 18-70 years with a cervical HPV16 infection that either progressed to CIN3+ or cleared (not recorded which). CDR3 sequence: CSASRGPGELFF. The DNA read from the CDR3 is TGCAGTGCTAGCAGGGGTCCCGGGGAG.